This T cell receptor beta chain was profiled in a study of Graves' ophthalmopathy and Graves' hyperthyroidism. At the level of the study: Before any treatment, peripheral blood was taken at the initial diagnosis.

Trimming left V 7 bases short and J 10 bases short, with 10 bases between. Germline V gives CDR1 MGHDK, CDR2 SYGVNS. This CDR3 is built from 11 residues. Comments on this clonotype: The target antigen is unknown.

Newly diagnosed hyperthyroidism donors, aged 18 to 65, duration under 2 months. Additional autoimmune diseases, uncontrolled infections, pregnancy or lactation disqualified patients. Investigators amplified TCR beta CDR3 regions from RNA transcripts. First-round RT-PCR with HTBI primers preceded a second-round multiplex PCR. TCRdb independently ran MiXCR on the multiplex PCR reads; one entry per CDR3 protein. The repertoire consists of 300,000 to 400,000 distinct CDR3 sequences, with 17% occurring once and the leading ten covering 2% to 3%. Study-wide points: Detection in blood was also observed for most expanded thyroid clonotypes above 0.001 frequency.

The sequence was obtained from an adult woman with stable Graves' hyperthyroidism. The gene calls are TRBV25-1 and TRBJ1-4; no clear D gene. Material for sequencing was peripheral blood. The CDR3: CASTVSLKLFF. CDR3 coding DNA: TGTGCCAGCACCGTCAGTCTAAAACTGTTTTTT.